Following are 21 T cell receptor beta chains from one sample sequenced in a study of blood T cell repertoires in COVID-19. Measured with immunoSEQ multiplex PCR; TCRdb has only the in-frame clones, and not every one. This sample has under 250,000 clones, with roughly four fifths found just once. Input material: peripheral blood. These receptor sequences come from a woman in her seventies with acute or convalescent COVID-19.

This CDR3 is CASSQGVGGQSTEAFF. DNA of the CDR3: TGCGCCAGCAGCCAAGGGGTCGGGGGGCAGAGCACTGAAGCTTTCTTT. The J gene is TRBJ1-1, the V gene TRBV4-3, with a possible D match to TRBD1 (6 bases). Germline CDR1 and CDR2: LGHNA and YSLEER. The CDR3 runs 16 residues. Trimming left V 1 base short and J 4 bases short, with 16 bases between.

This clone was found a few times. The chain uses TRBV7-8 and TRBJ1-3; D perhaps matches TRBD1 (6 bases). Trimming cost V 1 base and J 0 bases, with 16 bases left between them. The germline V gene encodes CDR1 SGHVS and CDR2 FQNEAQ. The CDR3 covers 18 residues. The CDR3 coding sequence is TGTGCCAGCAGCTTAGTGGTGGGGGGGCGAGACTCTGGAAACACCATATATTTT. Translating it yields CASSLVVGGRDSGNTIYF. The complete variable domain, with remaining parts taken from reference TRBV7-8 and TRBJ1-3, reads GAGVSQSPRYKVAKRGQDVALRCDPISGHVSLFWYQQALGQGPEFLTYFQNEAQLDKSGLPSDRFFAERPEGSVSTLKIQRTQQEDSAVYLCASSLVVGGRDSGNTIYFGEGSWLTVV.

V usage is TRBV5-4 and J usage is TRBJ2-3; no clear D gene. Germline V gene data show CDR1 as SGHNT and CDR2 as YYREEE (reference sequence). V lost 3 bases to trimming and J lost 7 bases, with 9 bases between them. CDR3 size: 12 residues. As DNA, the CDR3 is TGTGCCAGCAGCTCTAATGAAAATACGCAGTATTTT. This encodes CASSSNENTQYF.

CDR3 sequence reads: CASSLRAVSSNYGYTF. The CDR3 nucleotides read TGTGCCAGCAGCTTGCGGGCGGTCTCCTCTAACTATGGCTACACCTTC. The gene calls are TRBV7-9 and TRBJ1-2; no firm D call. The CDR3 has 16 amino acids. Trimming took off 3 bases at V and 0 bases at J, with 14 bases between the two ends. Germline V gene data show CDR1 as SEHNR and CDR2 as FQNEAQ (reference sequence).

The CDR3 DNA sequence: TGTGCCAGCAGCCAGAGATTATACGGACAGGGGACATCCTACGAGCAGTACTTC. It specifies CASSQRLYGQGTSYEQYF. This chain joins TRBV4-2 and TRBJ2-7, with TRBD1 identical over 9 bases. The length of the CDR3 is 18 residues. Trimming took 3 bases from V and 1 from J; bases not matched to a gene: 13. In germline, CDR1 is LGHNA, CDR2 YNFKEQ.

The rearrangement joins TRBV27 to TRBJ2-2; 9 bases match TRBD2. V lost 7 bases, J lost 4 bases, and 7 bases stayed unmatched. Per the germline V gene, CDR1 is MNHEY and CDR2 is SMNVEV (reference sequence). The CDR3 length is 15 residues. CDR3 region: CASNPLAGRTGELFF. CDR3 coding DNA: TGTGCCAGCAACCCTCTAGCGGGGCGCACCGGGGAGCTGTTTTTT.

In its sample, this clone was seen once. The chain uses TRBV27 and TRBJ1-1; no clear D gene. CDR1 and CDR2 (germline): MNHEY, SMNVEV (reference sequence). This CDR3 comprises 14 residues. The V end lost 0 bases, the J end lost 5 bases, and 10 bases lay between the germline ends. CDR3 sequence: CASSLSGRNTEAFF. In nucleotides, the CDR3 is TGTGCCAGCAGTTTATCAGGCAGGAATACTGAAGCTTTCTTT.

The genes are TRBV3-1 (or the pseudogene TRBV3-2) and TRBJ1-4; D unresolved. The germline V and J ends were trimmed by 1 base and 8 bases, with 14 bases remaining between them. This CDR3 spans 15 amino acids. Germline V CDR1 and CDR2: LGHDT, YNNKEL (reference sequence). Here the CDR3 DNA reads TGTGCCAGCAGCCAAGGATCTGGGCTGAGCGAAAAACTGTTTTTT. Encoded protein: CASSQGSGLSEKLFF.

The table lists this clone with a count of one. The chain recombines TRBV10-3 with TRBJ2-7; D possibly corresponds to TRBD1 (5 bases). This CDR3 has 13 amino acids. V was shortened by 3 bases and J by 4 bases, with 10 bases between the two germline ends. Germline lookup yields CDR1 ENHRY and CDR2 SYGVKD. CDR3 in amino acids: CAISDQGGYEQYF. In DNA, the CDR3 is TGTGCCATCAGTGACCAGGGTGGGTACGAGCAGTACTTC.

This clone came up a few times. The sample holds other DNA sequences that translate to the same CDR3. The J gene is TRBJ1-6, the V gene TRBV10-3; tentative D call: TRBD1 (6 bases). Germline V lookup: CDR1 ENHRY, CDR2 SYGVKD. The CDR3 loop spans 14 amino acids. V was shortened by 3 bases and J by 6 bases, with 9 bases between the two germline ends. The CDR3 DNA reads TGTGCCATCAGTGATGGGGGCGGTAATTCACCCCTCCACTTT. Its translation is CAISDGGGNSPLHF.

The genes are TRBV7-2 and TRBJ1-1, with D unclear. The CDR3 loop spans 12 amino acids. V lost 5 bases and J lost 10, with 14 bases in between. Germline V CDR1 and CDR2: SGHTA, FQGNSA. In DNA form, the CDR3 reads TGTGCCAGCAGCGCCAGGCAGTTTCGAGCTTTCTTT. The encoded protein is CASSARQFRAFF. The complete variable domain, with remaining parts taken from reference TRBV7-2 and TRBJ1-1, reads GAGVSQSPSNKVTEKGKDVELRCDPISGHTALYWYRQSLGQGLEFLIYFQGNSAPDKSGLPSDRFSAERTGGSVSTLTIQRTQQEDSAVYLCASSARQFRAFFGQGTRLTVV.

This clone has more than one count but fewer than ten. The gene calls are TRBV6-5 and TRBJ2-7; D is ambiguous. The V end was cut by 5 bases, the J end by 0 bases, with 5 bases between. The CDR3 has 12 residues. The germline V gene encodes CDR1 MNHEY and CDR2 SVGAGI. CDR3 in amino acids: CASSTSSYEQYF. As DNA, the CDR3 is TGTGCCAGCAGTACAAGCTCCTACGAGCAGTACTTC.

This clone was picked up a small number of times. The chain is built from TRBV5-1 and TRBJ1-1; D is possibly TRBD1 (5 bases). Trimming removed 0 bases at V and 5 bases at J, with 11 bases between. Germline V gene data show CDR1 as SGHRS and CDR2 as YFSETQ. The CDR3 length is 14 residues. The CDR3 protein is CASSLEGQRTEAFF. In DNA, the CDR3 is TGCGCCAGCAGCTTGGAGGGGCAGAGGACTGAAGCTTTCTTT.

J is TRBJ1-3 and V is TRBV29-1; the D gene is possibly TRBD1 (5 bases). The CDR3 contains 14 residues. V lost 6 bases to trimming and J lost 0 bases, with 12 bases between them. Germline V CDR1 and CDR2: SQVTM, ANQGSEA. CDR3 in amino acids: CSVQDRHSGNTIYF. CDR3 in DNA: TGCAGCGTCCAAGACAGACACTCTGGAAACACCATATATTTT.

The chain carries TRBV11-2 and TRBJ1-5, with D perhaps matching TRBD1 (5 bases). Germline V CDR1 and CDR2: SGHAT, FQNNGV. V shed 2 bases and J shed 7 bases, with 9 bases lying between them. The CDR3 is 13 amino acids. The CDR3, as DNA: TGTGCCAGCAGCTTATCGTCAGGGCAGCCCCAGCATTTT. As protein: CASSLSSGQPQHF. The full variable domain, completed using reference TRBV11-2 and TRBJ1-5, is EAGVAQSPRYKIIEKRQSVAFWCNPISGHATLYWYQQILGQGPKLLIQFQNNGVVDDSQLPKDRFSAERLKGVDSTLKIQPAKLEDSAVYLCASSLSSGQPQHFGDGTRLSIL.

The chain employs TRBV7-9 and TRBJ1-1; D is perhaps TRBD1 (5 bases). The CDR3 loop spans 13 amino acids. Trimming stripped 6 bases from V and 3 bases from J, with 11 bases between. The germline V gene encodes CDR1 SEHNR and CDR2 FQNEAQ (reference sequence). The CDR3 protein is CASSPGGYTEAFF. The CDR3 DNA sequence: TGTGCCAGCAGTCCGGGGGGGTACACTGAAGCTTTCTTT. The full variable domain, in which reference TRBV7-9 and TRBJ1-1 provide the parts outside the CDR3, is DTGVSQNPRHKITKRGQNVTFRCDPISEHNRLYWYRQTLGQGPEFLTYFQNEAQLEKSRLLSDRFSAERPKGSFSTLEIQRTEQGDSAMYLCASSPGGYTEAFFGQGTRLTVV.

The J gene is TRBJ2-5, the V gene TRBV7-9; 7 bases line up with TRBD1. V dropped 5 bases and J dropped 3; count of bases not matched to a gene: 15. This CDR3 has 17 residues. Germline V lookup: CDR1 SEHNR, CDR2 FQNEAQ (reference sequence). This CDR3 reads CASSAIPGQGVEETQYF. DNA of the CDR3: TGTGCCAGCAGCGCTATACCTGGCCAGGGGGTGGAAGAGACCCAGTACTTC.

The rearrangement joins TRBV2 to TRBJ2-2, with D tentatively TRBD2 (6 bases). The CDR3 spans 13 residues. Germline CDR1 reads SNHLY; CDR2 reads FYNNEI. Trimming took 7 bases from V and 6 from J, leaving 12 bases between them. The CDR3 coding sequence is TGTGCCAGCAAAGTTTTAGCGGCCGGGGAGCTGTTTTTT. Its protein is CASKVLAAGELFF. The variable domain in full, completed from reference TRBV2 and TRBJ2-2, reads EPEVTQTPSHQVTQMGQEVILRCVPISNHLYFYWYRQILGQKVEFLVSFYNNEISEKSEIFDDQFSVERPDGSNFTLKIRSTKLEDSAMYFCASKVLAAGELFFGEGSRLTVL.

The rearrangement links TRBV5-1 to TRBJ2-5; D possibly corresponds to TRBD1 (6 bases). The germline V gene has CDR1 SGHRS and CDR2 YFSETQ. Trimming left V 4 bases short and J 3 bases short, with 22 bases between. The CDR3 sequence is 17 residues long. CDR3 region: CASSLTITGIEKETQYF. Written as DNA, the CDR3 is TGCGCCAGCAGCCTAACAATCACAGGGATCGAAAAAGAGACCCAGTACTTC.

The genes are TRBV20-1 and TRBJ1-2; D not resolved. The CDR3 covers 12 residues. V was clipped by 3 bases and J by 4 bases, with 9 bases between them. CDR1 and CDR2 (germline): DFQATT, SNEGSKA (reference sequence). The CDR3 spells CSASYTSYGYTF. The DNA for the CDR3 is TGCAGTGCTAGTTATACTAGCTATGGCTACACCTTC.

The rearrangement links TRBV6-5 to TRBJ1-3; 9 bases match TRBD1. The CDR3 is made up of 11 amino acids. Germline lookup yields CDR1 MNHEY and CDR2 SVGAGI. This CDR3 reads CVRDRENTIYF. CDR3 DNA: TGTGTCCGGGACAGGGAGAACACCATATATTTT.